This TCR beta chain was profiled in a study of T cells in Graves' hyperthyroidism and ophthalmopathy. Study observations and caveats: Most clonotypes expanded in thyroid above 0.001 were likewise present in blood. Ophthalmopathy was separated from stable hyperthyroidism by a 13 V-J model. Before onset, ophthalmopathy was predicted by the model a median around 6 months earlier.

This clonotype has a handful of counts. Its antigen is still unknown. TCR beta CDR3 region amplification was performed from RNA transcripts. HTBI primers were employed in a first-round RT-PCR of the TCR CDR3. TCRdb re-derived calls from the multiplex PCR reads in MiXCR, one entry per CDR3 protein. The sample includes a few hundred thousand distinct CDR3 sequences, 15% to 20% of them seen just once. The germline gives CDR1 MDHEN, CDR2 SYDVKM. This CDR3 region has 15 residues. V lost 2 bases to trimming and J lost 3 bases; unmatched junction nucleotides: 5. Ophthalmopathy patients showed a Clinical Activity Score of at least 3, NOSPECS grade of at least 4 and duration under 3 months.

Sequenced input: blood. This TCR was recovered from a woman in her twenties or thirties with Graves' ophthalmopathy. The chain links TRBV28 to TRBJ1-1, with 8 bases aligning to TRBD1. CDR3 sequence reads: CASSLVGQGHTEAFF. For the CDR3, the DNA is TGTGCCAGCAGTTTAGTAGGACAGGGCCACACTGAAGCTTTCTTT. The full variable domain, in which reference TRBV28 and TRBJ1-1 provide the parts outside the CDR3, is DVKVTQSSRYLVKRTGEKVFLECVQDMDHENMFWYRQDPGLGLRLIYFSYDVKMKEKGDIPEGYSVSREKKERFSLILESASTNQTSMYLCASSLVGQGHTEAFFGQGTRLTVV.